The entry that follows covers one T cell receptor (beta chain) sequence. The antigen is unknown. The data were taken from a study of graft-versus-host responses after intestinal transplantation. Whole-study context: Recipients received multivisceral, liver-intestinal, or isolated intestinal transplants. Recipients across the board were started on anti-thymocyte globulin induction, then kept on tacrolimus and steroids for roughly 3 years.

Notes on the study in general: Elevated graft-versus-host to host-versus-graft clonal ratios in allografts were recorded for patients with graft-donor T cell macrochimerism. In recipient marrow, GvH clones were found, and some appeared first in ileum or blood.

After removal of 2 bases from V and 10 bases from J, the junction contained 6 bases not matched to a gene. CDR3 size: 15 residues. The germline V gene encodes CDR1 SGHNT and CDR2 YYREEE (reference sequence). Sequenced by immunoSEQ multiplex PCR; TCRdb stores in-frame clones only, minus some. The table shows over 20,000 clones, with almost 95% occurring only once. The rearrangement links TRBV5-4 to TRBJ2-1; 13 bases are a match to TRBD2. The sample here was PBMCs, taken 262 days after intestinal transplant. This TCR was sampled from a human patient who received an intestinal transplant, so some T cells may come from the graft donor. CDR3 sequence (DNA): TGTGCCAGCAGCTTAACTAGCGGGAGGGCCGGGGAGCAGTTCTTC. This translates into CASSLTSGRAGEQFF.